This T cell receptor (beta chain) was captured in a study of memory CD4+ T cells and cytomegalovirus serostatus. Overall study results and limits: CD4+ memory repertoires contained about 40% of the roughly 160 reported CMV TCRbeta sequences.

The sort gate was single viable CD3+CD4+CD8-CD45RO+ cells for memory CD4+ T cells. CMV serostatus came from serum IgG against pp150, pp28, p38, p52. After thawing, CD4+ T cells were positively selected. Turning to this clone: Its matching antigen is unknown.

This CDR3 has 14 residues. V was pared by 0 bases and J by 8 bases, with 11 bases between. The germline gives CDR1 SGHTA, CDR2 FQGNSA. How the authors handled the data: Out-of-frame sequences were removed, leaving about 2.2 million distinct TCRbeta sequences. Repertoires were generated with immunoSEQ multiplex PCR, while TCRdb's copy carries only in-frame clones and drops some. D and trimming were read from the DNA, whereas the V and J calls and clone size are those reported in that table. The top ten clones hold under 6% of a sample with 35,000 to 40,000 clones, 79% of them seen once. What was sequenced was memory CD4+ T cells from blood. V and J are TRBV7-2 and TRBJ1-3; D remains unclear. This sequence was found in an adult in good health and CMV-seropositive. DNA of the CDR3: TGTGCCAGCAGCTTAGCGGGTCCCGTTGACACCATATATTTT. Translated, it gives CASSLAGPVDTIYF.